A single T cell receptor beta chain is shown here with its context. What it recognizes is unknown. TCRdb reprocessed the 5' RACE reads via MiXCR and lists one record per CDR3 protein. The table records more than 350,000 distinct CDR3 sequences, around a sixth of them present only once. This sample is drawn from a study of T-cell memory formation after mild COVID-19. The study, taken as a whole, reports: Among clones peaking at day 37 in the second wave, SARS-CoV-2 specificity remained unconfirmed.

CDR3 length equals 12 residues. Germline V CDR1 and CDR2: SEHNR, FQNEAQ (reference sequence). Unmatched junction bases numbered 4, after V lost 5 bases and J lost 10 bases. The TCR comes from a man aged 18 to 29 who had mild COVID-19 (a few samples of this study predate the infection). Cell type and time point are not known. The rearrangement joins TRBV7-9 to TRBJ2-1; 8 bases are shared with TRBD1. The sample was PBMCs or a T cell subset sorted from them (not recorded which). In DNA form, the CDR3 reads TGTGCCAGCAGCCCCGGACAGGGCGAGCAGTTCTTC. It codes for CASSPGQGEQFF.